This T cell receptor beta chain was sequenced in a study of T cells after yellow fever vaccination. Study-wide background: Libraries from low-cell-number fractions were prepared with the SMART-Seq v4 Ultra Low Input RNA kit. The study's findings and limits: Most clones from primary vaccination were detected again post-booster (roughly 96% CD4, 88% CD8). Clonotypes appearing in both CD4 and CD8 compartments existed, and their share was small.

The study made its TCR cDNA through 5'RACE template switching. That step introduced a universal primer site along with UMIs. Each CDR3 protein is one row after TCRdb ran MiXCR on the 5' RACE reads. The sample includes 300,000 to 350,000 distinct CDR3 sequences, approximately 11% of them seen just once. A remark on this clonotype: Antigen specificity is unknown.

The origin of this receptor is a man between 18 and 29 years old who received the YFV17D yellow fever vaccine. Here the sequenced sample was CD4+ T cells sorted from PBMCs, taken 45 days after the yellow fever booster vaccination.

The CDR3 region is CASSAEREKLFF. The CDR3 nucleotides read TGTGCCAGCAGCGCCGAGCGCGAAAAACTGTTTTTT. The chain recombines TRBV25-1 with TRBJ1-4; D gene uncertain. The germline V and J ends were trimmed by 6 bases and 8 bases, with 10 bases remaining between them. The germline CDR1 and CDR2 sequences are MGHDK and SYGVNS. This CDR3 is 12 amino acids long.